This T cell receptor (beta chain) was captured in a study of T-cell reconstitution after alpha-beta-depleted transplantation in children. Study conclusions and caveats: One year after transplant, T-cell counts and diversity came mostly from newly produced T cells. Reported findings indicate that, about two months after transplant, alpha-beta T cells came from several hundred expanded clones, which were derived from non-depleted graft cells. High day-60 TCRbeta diversity in some patients came from surviving recipient T cells and thymic progenitors.

This clonotype was observed at least ten times. Antigen unknown. This CDR3 comprises 16 residues. V was trimmed by 1 base and J by 7 bases, leaving 20 bases between them. Molecular barcoding with unique molecular identifiers was used for the TCRbeta library. TCRdb called the PCR reads again in MiXCR, with one record for every CDR3 protein. This sample has 220,000 or so distinct CDR3 sequences, with around 7.8% found just once. The rearrangement uses TRBV12-3 or TRBV12-4 and TRBJ2-7; weak D call: TRBD2 (6 bases). The origin of this receptor is a male patient younger than 18 who had a stem cell transplant for acute lymphoblastic leukemia, so the T cells may come from the graft donor. Sequencing used PBMCs, mostly from graft donor cells, obtained 180 days after TCRalphabeta/CD19-depleted stem cell transplant. The CDR3 loop is CASSLETGLSPREQYF. CDR3 nucleotides: TGTGCCAGCAGTTTAGAAACCGGACTATCCCCTAGGGAGCAGTACTTC.